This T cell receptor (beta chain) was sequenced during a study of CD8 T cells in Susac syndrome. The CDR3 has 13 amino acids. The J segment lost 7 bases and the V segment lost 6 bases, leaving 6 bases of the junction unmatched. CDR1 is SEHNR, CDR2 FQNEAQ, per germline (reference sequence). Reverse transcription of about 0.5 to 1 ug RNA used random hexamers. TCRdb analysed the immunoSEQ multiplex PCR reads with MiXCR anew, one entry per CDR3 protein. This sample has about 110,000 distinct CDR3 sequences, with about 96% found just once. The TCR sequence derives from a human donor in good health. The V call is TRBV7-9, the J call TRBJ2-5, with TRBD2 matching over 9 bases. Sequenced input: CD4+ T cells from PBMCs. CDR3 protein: CASSPTSGRTQYF. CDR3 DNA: TGTGCCAGCAGTCCCACTAGCGGGCGGACCCAGTACTTC.